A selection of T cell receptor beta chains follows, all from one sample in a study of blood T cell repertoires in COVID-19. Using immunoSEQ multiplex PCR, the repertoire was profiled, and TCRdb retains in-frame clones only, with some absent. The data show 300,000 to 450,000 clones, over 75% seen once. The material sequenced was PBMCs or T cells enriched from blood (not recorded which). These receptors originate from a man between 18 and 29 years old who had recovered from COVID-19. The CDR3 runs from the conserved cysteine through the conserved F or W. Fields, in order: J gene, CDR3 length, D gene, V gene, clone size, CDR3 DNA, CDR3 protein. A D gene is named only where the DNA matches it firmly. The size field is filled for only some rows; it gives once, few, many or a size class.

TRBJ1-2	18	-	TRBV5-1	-	TGCGCCAGCAGCTTGAATGGCCTCTACGGGTTAGCTAACTATGGCTACACCTTC	CASSLNGLYGLANYGYTF
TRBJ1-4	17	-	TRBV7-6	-	TGTGCCAGCAGCTTAGGCCGTACGGTGTTACCTAATGAAAAACTGTTTTTT	CASSLGRTVLPNEKLFF
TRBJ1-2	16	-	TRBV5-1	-	TGCGCCAGCAGCCATCGGGCGGGTCATGATTACTATGGCTACACCTTC	CASSHRAGHDYYGYTF
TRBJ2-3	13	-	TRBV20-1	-	TGCAGTGCTAGTCAGGGATCCACAGATACGCAGTATTTT	CSASQGSTDTQYF
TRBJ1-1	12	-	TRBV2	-	TGTGCCAGCATCGGCGGTGGCACTGAAGCTTTCTTT	CASIGGGTEAFF
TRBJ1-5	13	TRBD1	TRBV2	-	TGTGCCAGCAGGGACAGGGGAGAGCAGCCCCAGCATTTT	CASRDRGEQPQHF
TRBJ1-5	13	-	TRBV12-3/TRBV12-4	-	TGTGCCAGCAGTTTGACAGCCAATCAGCCCCAGCATTTT	CASSLTANQPQHF
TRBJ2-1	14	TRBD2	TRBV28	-	TGTGCCAGTAAAACTAGCGGGAGGCAACGGGAGCAGTTCTTC	CASKTSGRQREQFF
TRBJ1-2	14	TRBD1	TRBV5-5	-	TGTGCCAGCAGCTTACGGACAGGGGGAGCTGGCTACACCTTC	CASSLRTGGAGYTF
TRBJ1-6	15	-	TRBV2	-	TGTGCCAGCAGTGAGATCAGGACAGCCAATTCACCCCTCCACTTT	CASSEIRTANSPLHF
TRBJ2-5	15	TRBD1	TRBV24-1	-	TGTGCCACCAGTGCCGGCGGGACAGGACAAGAGACCCAGTACTTC	CATSAGGTGQETQYF
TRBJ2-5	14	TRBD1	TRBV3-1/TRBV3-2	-	TGTGCCAGCAGCCGCCAGGGGGTGCAAGAGACCCAGTACTTC	CASSRQGVQETQYF
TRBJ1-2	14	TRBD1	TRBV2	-	TGTGCCAGCAGGCCGGACAGGACTAACTATGGCTACACCTTC	CASRPDRTNYGYTF
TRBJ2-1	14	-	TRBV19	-	TGTGCCAGTAGTACCGGACAGATTTACAATGAGCAGTTCTTC	CASSTGQIYNEQFF
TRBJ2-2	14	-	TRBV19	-	TGTGCCAGTAGTATCACAGCTAACACCGGGGAGCTGTTTTTT	CASSITANTGELFF
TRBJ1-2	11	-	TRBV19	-	TGTGCCAGTAATGAGGGCTATGGCTACACCTTC	CASNEGYGYTF
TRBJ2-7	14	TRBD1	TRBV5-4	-	TGTGCCAGCAGCTTTCAACAGGGGGTCTCCGAGCAGTACTTC	CASSFQQGVSEQYF
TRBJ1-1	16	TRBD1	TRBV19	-	TGTGCCAGTAGTACGGGTACCGGGACAGTGAACACTGAAGCTTTCTTT	CASSTGTGTVNTEAFF
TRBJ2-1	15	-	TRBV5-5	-	TGTGCCAGCAGCTTGGCCAGCGGATCCTACAATGAGCAGTTCTTC	CASSLASGSYNEQFF
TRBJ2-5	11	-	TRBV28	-	TGTGCCAGCATGAGGGAAGAGACCCAGTACTTC	CASMREETQYF
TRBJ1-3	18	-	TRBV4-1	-	TGCGCCAGCAGTCAGGACAGTAAAAGGCCCCACTCTGGAAACACCATATATTTT	CASSQDSKRPHSGNTIYF
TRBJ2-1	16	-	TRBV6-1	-	TGTGCCAGCAGTGGCCGACAGGGAGGATCCTACAATGAGCAGTTCTTC	CASSGRQGGSYNEQFF
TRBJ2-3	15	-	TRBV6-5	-	TGTGCCAGCAGTTGGTCATGGGCAGGGTCAGATACGCAGTATTTT	CASSWSWAGSDTQYF
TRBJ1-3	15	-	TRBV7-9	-	TGTGCCAGCAGCCCAACCAGTCTCGCTGGAAACACCATATATTTT	CASSPTSLAGNTIYF
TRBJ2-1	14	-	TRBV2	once	TGTGCCAGCAGTGAAGCTGTGCTATCAGGCGAGCAGTTCTTC	CASSEAVLSGEQFF
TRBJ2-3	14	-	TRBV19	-	TGTGCCAGTAGTATCGATAGTTTTGGAGATACGCAGTATTTT	CASSIDSFGDTQYF
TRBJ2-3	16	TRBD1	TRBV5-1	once	TGCGCCAGCAGCTTGGGTGGACAGGGCCCCACAGATACGCAGTATTTT	CASSLGGQGPTDTQYF
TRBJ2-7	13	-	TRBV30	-	TGTGCCTGGAGTGAAGGAGTTACCTACGAGCAGTACTTC	CAWSEGVTYEQYF
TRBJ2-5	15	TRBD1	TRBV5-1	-	TGCGCCAGCAGCCAGGGGGCTAGACAACAAGAGACCCAGTACTTC	CASSQGARQQETQYF
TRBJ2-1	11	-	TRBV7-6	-	TGTGCCAGCAGCCCCCAGGATGAGCAGTTCTTC	CASSPQDEQFF